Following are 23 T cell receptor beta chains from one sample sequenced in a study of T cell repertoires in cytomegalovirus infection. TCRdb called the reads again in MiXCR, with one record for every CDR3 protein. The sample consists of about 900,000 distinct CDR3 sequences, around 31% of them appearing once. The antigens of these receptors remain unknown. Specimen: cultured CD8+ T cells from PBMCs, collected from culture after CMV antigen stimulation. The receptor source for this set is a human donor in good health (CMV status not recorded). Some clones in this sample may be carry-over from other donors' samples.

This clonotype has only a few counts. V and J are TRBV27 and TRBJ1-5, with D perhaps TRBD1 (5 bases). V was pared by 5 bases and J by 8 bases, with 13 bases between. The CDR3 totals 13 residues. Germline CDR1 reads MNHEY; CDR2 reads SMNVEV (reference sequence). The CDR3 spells CASSPRADKPQHF. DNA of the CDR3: TGTGCCAGCAGTCCCCGGGCGGACAAGCCCCAGCATTTT.

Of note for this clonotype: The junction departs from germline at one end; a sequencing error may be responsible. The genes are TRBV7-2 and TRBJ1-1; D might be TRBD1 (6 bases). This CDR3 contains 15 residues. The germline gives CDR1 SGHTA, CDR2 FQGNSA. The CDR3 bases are TGTGCCAGCAGCCTCCGGGACAACATGAACACTGATGCTTTCTTT. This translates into CASSLRDNMNTDAFF.

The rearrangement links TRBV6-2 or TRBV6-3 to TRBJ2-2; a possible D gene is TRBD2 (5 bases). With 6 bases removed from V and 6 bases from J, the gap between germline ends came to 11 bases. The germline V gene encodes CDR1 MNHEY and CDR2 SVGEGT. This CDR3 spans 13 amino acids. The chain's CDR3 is CASSGVKAGELFF. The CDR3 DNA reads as TGTGCCAGCAGCGGGGTCAAGGCCGGGGAGCTGTTTTTT.

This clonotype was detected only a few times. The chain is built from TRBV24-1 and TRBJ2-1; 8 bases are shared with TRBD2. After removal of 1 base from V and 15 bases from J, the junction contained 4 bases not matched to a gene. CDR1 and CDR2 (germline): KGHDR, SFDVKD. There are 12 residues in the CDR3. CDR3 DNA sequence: TGTGCCACCAGTGATTTAACGGGGGGGCTGTTCTTC. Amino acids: CATSDLTGGLFF.

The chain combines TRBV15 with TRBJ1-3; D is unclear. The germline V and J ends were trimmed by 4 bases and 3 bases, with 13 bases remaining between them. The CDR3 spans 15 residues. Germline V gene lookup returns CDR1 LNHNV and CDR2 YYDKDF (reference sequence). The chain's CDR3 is CATSKGGLGGNTIYF. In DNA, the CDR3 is TGTGCCACCAGCAAAGGAGGGCTGGGTGGAAACACCATATATTTT.

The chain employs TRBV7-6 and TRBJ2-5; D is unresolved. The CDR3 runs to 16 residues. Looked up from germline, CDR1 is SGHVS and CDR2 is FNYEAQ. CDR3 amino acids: CARSLARVGVNGTQYF. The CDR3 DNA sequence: TGTGCTCGCAGCTTAGCACGGGTGGGCGTGAATGGGACCCAGTACTTC.

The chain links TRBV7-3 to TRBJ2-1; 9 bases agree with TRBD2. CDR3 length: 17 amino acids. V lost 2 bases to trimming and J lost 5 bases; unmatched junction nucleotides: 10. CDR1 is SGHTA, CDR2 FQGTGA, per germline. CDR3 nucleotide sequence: TGTGCCAGCAGCTTACGACAGGGCGGGGGGGCCCACAATGAGCAGTTCTTC. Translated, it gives CASSLRQGGGAHNEQFF. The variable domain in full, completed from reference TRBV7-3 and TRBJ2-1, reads GAGVSQTPSNKVTEKGKYVELRCDPISGHTALYWYRQSLGQGPEFLIYFQGTGAADDSGLPNDRFFAVRPEGSVSTLKIQRTERGDSAVYLCASSLRQGGGAHNEQFFGPGTRLTVL.

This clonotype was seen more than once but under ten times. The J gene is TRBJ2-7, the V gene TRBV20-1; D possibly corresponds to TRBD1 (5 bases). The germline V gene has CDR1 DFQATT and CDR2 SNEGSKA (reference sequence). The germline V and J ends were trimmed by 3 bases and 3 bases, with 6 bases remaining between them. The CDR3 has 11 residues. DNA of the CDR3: TGCAGTGCTAGCAGGGACTACGAGCAGTACGTC. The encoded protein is CSASRDYEQYV.

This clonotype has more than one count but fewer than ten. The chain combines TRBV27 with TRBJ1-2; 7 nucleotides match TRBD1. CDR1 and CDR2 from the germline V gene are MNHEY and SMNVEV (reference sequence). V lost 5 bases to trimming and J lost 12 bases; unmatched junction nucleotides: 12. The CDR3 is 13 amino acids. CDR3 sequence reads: CASSEGVAGGHTF. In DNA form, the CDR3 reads TGTGCCAGCAGTGAGGGCGTTGCAGGGGGACACACCTTC.

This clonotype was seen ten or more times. The CDR3 sequence: CASSFLLYEQYF. The DNA of the CDR3 is TGTGCCAGCAGTTTCCTATTATACGAGCAGTACTTC. The chain combines TRBV12-3 or TRBV12-4 with TRBJ2-7; D unresolved. There are 12 residues in the CDR3. Trimming stripped 3 bases from V and 4 bases from J, with 7 bases between.

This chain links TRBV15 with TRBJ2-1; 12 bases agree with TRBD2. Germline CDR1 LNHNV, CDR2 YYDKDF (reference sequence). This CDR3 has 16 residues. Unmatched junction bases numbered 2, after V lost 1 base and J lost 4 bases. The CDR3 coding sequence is TGTGCCACCAGCAGAGTGGGGACTAGCGGGTACAATGAGCAGTTCTTC. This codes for CATSRVGTSGYNEQFF. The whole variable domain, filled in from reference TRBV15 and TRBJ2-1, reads DAMVIQNPRYQVTQFGKPVTLSCSQTLNHNVMYWYQQKSSQAPKLLFHYYDKDFNNEADTPDNFQSRRPNTSFCFLDIRSPGLGDTAMYLCATSRVGTSGYNEQFFGPGTRLTVL.

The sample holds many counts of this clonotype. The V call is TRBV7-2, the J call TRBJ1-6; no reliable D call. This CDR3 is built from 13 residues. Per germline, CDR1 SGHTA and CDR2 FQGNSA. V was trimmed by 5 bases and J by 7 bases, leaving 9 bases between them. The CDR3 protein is CASSVVFNSPLHF. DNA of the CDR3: TGTGCCAGCAGCGTGGTTTTCAATTCACCCCTCCACTTT.

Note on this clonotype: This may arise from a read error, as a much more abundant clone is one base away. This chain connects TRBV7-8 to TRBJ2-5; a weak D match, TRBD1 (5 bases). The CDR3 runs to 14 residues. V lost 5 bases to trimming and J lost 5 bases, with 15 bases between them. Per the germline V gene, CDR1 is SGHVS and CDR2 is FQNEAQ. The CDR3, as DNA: TGTGCCAGCAGCCCACCAGACAGTTGGGAGACCCAGTACTTC. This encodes CASSPPDSWETQYF.

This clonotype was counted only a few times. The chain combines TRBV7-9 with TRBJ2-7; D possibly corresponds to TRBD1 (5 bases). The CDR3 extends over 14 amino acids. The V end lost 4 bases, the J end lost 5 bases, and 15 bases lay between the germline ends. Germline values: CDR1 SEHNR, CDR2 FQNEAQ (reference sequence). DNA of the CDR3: TGTGCCAGCAGCTCTGCTGGGGCAGGGCACGAGCAGTACTTC. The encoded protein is CASSSAGAGHEQYF.

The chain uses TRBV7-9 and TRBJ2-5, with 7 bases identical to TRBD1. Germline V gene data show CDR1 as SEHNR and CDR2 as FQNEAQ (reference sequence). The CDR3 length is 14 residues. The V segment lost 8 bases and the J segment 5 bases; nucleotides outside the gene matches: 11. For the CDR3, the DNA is TGTGCCAGCCACCAAACAGGGGAGATGGAGACCCAGTACTTC. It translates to CASHQTGEMETQYF.

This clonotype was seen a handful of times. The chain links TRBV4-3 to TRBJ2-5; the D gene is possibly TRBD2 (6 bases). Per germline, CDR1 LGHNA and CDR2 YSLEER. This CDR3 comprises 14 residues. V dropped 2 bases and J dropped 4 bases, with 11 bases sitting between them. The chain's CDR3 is CASSQSGRLETQYF. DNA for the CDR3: TGCGCCAGCAGCCAATCCGGGAGATTAGAGACCCAGTACTTC.

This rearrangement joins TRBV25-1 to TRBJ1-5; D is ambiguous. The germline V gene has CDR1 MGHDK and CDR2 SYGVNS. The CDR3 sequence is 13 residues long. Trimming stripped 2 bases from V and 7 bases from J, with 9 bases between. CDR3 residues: CASSELGGQPQHF. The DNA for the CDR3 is TGTGCCAGCAGTGAACTCGGTGGGCAGCCCCAGCATTTT.

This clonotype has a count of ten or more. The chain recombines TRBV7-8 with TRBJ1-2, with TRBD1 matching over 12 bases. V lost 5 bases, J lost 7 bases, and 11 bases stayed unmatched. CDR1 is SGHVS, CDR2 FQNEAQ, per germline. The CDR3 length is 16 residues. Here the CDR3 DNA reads TGTGCCAGCAGCGAGCCTCCGGGACAGGGGGCGGGTGGCTACACCTTC. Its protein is CASSEPPGQGAGGYTF.

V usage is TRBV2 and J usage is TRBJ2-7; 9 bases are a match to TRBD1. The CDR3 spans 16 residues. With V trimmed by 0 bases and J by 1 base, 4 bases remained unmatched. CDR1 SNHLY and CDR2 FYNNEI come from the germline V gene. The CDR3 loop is CASSEAWDRDSYEQYV. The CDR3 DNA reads TGTGCCAGCAGTGAAGCTTGGGACAGGGATTCCTACGAGCAGTACGTC.

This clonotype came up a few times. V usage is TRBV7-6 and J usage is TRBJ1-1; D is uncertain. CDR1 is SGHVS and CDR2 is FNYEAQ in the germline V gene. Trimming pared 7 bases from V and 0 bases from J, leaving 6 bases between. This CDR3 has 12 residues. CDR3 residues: CASTLMNTEAFF. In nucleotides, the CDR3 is TGTGCCAGCACCCTAATGAACACTGAAGCTTTCTTT.

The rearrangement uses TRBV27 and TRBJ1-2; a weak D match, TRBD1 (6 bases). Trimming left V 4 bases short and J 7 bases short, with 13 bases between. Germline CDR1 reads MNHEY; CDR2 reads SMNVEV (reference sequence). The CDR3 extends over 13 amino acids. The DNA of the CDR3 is TGTGCCAGCAGTTACAGGAGGGGGGTTGGCTACACCTTC. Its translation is CASSYRRGVGYTF.

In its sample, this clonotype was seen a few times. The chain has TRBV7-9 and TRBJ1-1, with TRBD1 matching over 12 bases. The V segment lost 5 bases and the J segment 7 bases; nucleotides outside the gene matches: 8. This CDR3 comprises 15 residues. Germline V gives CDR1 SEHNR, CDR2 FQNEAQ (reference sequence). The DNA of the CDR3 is TGTGCCAGCAGCAACCGGGACAGGGGGCTTGGTGAAGCTTTCTTT. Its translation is CASSNRDRGLGEAFF.

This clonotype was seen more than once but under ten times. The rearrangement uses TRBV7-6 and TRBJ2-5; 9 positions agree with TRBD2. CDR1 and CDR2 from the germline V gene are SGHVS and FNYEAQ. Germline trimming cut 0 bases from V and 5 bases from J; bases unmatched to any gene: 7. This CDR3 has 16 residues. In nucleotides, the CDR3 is TGTGCCAGCAGCTTAGCACTAGCGGGTCCTTCGGAGACCCAGTACTTC. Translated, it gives CASSLALAGPSETQYF.